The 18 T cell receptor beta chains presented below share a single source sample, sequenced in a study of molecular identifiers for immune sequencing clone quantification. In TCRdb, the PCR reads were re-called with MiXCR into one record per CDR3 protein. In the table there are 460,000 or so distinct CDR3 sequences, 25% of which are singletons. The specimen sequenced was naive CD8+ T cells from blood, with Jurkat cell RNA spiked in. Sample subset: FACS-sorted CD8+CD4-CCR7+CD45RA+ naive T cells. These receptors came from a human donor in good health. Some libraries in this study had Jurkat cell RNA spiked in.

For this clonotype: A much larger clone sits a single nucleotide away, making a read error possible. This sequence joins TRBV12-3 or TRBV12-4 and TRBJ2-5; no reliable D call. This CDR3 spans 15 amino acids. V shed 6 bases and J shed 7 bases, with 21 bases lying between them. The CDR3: CASSAQTRSLRTQYF. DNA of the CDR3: TGTGCCAGCAGCGCCCAGACACGGTCCCTTCGGACCCAGTACTTC.

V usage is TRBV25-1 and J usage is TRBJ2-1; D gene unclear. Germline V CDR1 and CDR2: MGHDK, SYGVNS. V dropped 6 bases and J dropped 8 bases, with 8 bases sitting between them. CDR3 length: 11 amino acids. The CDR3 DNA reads TGTGCCAGCAGAAGTGGTTATGAGCAGTTCTTC. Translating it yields CASRSGYEQFF. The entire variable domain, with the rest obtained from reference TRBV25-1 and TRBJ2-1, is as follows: EADIYQTPRYLVIGTGKKITLECSQTMGHDKMYWYQQDPGMELHLIHYSYGVNSTEKGDLSSESTVSRIRTEHFPLTLESARPSHTSQYLCASRSGYEQFFGPGTRLTVL.

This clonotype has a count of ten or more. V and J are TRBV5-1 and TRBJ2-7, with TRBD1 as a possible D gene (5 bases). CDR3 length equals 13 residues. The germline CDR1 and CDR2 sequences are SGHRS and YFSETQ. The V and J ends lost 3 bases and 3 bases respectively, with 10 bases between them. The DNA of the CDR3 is TGCGCCAGCAGCTCTGGGGCCCACTACGAGCAGTACTTC. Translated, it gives CASSSGAHYEQYF.

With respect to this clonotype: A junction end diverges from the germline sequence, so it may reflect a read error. The CDR3 DNA reads TGTGCCAGCAGTTACTCAGATTGGGAGGCTCCTGGAAACACCATATGTTTT. Translation gives CASSYSDWEAPGNTICF. This sequence joins TRBV6-5 and TRBJ1-3; D is uncertain. In germline, CDR1 is MNHEY, CDR2 SVGAGI. CDR3 size: 17 residues.

The CDR3 reads CATEWGQATGNQPQHF. CDR3 DNA sequence: TGTGCCACCGAGTGGGGACAGGCTACCGGCAATCAGCCCCAGCATTTT. The chain is built from TRBV6-2 or TRBV6-3 and TRBJ1-5; 8 bases agree with TRBD1. The CDR3 spans 16 residues. The trim removed 10 bases at V and 2 bases at J, leaving 13 bases unmatched. Germline V gene lookup returns CDR1 MNHEY and CDR2 SVGEGT.

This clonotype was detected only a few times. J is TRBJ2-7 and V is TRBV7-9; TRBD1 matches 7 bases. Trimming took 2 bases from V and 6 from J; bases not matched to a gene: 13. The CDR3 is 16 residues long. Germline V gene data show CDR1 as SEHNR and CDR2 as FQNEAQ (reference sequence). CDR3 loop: CASSLSSTGYLLEQYF. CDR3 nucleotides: TGTGCCAGCAGCTTATCTTCGACAGGGTATCTGCTCGAGCAGTACTTC.

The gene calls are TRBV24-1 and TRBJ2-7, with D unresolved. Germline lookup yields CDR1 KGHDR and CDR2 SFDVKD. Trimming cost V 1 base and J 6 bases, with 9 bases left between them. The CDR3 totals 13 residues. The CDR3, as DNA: TGTGCCACCAGTGATTTATTCGGGTTCGAGCAGTACTTC. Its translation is CATSDLFGFEQYF.

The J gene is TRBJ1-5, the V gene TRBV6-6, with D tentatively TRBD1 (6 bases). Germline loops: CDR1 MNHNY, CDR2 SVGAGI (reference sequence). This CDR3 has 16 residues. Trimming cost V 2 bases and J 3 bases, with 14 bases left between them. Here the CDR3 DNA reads TGTGCCAGCAGTTACCCAGGGGCTCTCGACAATCAGCCCCAGCATTTT. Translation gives CASSYPGALDNQPQHF.

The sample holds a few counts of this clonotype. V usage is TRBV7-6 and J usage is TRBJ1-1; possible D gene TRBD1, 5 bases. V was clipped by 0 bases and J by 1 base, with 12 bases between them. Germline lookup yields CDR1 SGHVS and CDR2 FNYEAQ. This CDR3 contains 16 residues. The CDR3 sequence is CASSLASAGSNTEAFF. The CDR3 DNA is TGTGCCAGCAGCTTAGCCTCGGCAGGGTCGAACACTGAAGCTTTCTTT. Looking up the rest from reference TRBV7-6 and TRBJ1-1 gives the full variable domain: GAGVSQSPRYKVTKRGQDVALRCDPISGHVSLYWYRQALGQGPEFLTYFNYEAQQDKSGLPNDRFSAERPEGSISTLTIQRTEQRDSAMYRCASSLASAGSNTEAFFGQGTRLTVV.

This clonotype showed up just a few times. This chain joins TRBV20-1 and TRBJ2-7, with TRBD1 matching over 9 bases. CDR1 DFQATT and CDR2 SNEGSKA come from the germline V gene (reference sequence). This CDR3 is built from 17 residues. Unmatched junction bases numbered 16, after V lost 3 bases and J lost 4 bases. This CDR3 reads CSASHPDIDRGGYEQYF. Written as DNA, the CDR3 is TGCAGTGCTAGCCATCCCGATATAGACAGGGGGGGTTACGAGCAGTACTTC.

CDR3 coding DNA: TGTGCCAGCAGTTCCGGGACAGACCCTCTCTACAATGAGCAGTTCTTC. Encoded protein: CASSSGTDPLYNEQFF. The genes are TRBV7-3 and TRBJ2-1; 7 bases align to TRBD1. Germline V gene data show CDR1 as SGHTA and CDR2 as FQGTGA. J lost 3 bases, V lost 6 bases, and 11 bases had no gene match. CDR3 length: 16 residues.

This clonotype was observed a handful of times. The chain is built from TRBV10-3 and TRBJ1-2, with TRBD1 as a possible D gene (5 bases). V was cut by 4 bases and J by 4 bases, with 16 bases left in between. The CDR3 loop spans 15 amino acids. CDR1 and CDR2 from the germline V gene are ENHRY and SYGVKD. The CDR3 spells CAISGPLGTAYGYTF. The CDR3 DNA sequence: TGTGCCATCAGTGGACCATTGGGGACGGCCTATGGCTACACCTTC.

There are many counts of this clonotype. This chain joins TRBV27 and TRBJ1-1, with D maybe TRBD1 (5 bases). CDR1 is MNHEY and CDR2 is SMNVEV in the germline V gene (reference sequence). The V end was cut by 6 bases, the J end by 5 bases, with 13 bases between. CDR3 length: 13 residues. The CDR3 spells CASRITGVTEAFF. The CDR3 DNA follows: TGTGCCAGCAGGATCACAGGAGTAACTGAAGCTTTCTTT.

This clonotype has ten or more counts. The CDR3 DNA sequence: TGTGCCAGCAGCCCTTTGGGTTACTTGGGCAATCAGCCCCAGCATTTT. This sequence encodes CASSPLGYLGNQPQHF. The genes are TRBV28 and TRBJ1-5, with D hard to call. Deletions cut 6 bases from V and 2 bases from J, with 17 bases between. The CDR3 is made up of 16 amino acids. Germline CDR1 is MDHEN and CDR2 is SYDVKM.

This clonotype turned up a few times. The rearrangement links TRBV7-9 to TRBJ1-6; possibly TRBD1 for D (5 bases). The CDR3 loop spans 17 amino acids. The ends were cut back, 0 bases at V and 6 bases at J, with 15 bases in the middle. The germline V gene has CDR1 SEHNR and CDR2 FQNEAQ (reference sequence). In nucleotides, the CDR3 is TGTGCCAGCAGCTTAGCGGGTACTGGACAAATTAATTCACCCCTCCACTTT. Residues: CASSLAGTGQINSPLHF.

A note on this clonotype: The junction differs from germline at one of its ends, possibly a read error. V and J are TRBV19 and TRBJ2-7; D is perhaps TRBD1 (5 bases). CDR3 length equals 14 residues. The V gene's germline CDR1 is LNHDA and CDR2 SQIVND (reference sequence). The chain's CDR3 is CTSSPVAGTYEQYF. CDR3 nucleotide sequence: TGTACCAGTAGTCCTGTGGCAGGGACCTACGAGCAGTACTTC.

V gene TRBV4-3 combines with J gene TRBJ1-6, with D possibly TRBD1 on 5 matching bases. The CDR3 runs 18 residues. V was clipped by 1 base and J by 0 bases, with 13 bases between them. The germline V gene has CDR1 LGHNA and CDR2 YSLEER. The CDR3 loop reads CASSQGDSSSSYNSPLHF. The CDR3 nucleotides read TGCGCCAGCAGCCAAGGTGACAGTTCGAGCTCCTATAATTCACCCCTCCACTTT.

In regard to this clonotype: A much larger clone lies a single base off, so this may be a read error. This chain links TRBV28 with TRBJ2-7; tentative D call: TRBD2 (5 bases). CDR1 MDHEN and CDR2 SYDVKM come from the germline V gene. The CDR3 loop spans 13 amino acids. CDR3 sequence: CASRTGNSYGQYF. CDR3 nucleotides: TGTGCCAGCAGAACCGGGAATTCCTACGGGCAGTACTTC.